The entry below gives a single TCR beta chain sequence along with its context. Its antigen is still unknown. Method: immunoSEQ multiplex PCR; TCRdb's copy keeps in-frame clones and lacks some. The sample lists fewer than 15,000 clones, under 97% occurring once. The trim removed 3 bases at V and 5 bases at J, leaving 4 bases unmatched. This CDR3 is built from 14 residues. Per the germline V gene, CDR1 is SGHKS and CDR2 is YYEKEE (reference sequence). These data are taken from a study of neoadjuvant nivolumab and ipilimumab in lung cancer. Whole-study findings and limits: Compared with tumor-adjacent uninvolved lung, resected tumors showed greater richness and clonality. Only two of four nivolumab-treated tumors gained richness and clonality by surgery.

The chain combines TRBV5-5 with TRBJ1-5, with TRBD1 matching over 8 bases. Sample: peripheral blood, taken after neoadjuvant nivolumab, alone or with ipilimumab, at or shortly before surgery. The sequence derives from an adult with non-small cell lung cancer. The CDR3 DNA reads as TGTGCCAGCAGCTACAGGGGGGAAGATCAGCCCCAGCATTTT. This sequence encodes CASSYRGEDQPQHF.